The 9 T cell receptor beta chains below were found in one sample sequenced in a study of control samples from healthy donors and cancer patients. This table comes from immunoSEQ multiplex PCR, and its TCRdb copy is limited to in-frame clones, with some not included. The table records under 60,000 clones, around 94% of them present only once. The specimen sequenced was blood. All receptors come from a man aged 30 to 45 in good health.

The V and J genes are TRBV7-2 and TRBJ2-3, with D possibly matching TRBD1 (6 bases). This CDR3 is built from 12 residues. The germline CDR1 and CDR2 sequences are SGHTA and FQGNSA. The germline V and J ends were trimmed by 5 bases and 6 bases, with 9 bases remaining between them. This CDR3 is CASSPGADTQYF. The CDR3 DNA is TGTGCCAGCAGCCCAGGGGCGGATACGCAGTATTTT.

This chain connects TRBV9 to TRBJ2-2, with D tentatively TRBD2 (6 bases). Trimming stripped 3 bases from V and 2 bases from J, with 11 bases between. CDR1 is SGDLS and CDR2 is YYNGEE in the germline V gene. The CDR3 spans 15 residues. Here the CDR3 reads CASSEWDFNTGELFF. The CDR3 DNA follows: TGTGCCAGCAGCGAATGGGACTTCAACACCGGGGAGCTGTTTTTT.

The table lists this clone with a count of one. The V call is TRBV6-6, the J call TRBJ1-3; no definite D call. Germline V CDR1 and CDR2: MNHNY, SVGAGI (reference sequence). Trimming removed 10 bases from V and 0 bases from J, with 7 bases in between. CDR3 length: 12 residues. CDR3 in amino acids: CAIADSGNTIYF. CDR3 bases: TGTGCCATTGCCGACTCTGGAAACACCATATATTTT.

The rearrangement joins TRBV5-1 to TRBJ2-3; D is undetermined. The CDR3 loop spans 14 amino acids. V was pared by 1 base and J by 4 bases, with 10 bases between. In germline, CDR1 is SGHRS, CDR2 YFSETQ. CDR3 sequence reads: CASSLSAHADTQYF. CDR3 bases: TGCGCCAGCAGCTTGTCAGCCCACGCAGATACGCAGTATTTT. Using reference TRBV5-1 and TRBJ2-3 for the parts outside the CDR3, the full variable domain is KAGVTQTPRYLIKTRGQQVTLSCSPISGHRSVSWYQQTPGQGLQFLFEYFSETQRNKGNFPGRFSGRQFSNSRSEMNVSTLELGDSALYLCASSLSAHADTQYFGPGTRLTVL.

This chain connects TRBV18 to TRBJ1-1; TRBD1 aligns across 8 bases. Trimming at V came to 4 bases and at J to 1 base, leaving 5 bases not matched to a gene. Germline CDR1 reads KGHSH; CDR2 reads LQKENI. The length of the CDR3 is 15 residues. This CDR3 reads CASSQAGGPNTEAFF. For the CDR3, the DNA is TGTGCCAGCTCACAGGCAGGGGGCCCGAACACTGAAGCTTTCTTT. The full variable domain, with the rest looked up from reference TRBV18 and TRBJ1-1, is NAGVMQNPRHLVRRRGQEARLRCSPMKGHSHVYWYRQLPEEGLKFMVYLQKENIIDESGMPKERFSAEFPKEGPSILRIQQVVRGDSAAYFCASSQAGGPNTEAFFGQGTRLTVV.

This clone was seen a handful of times. CDR3 amino acids: CASSYLAGETQYF. DNA of the CDR3: TGTGCCAGCAGTTACTTAGCGGGAGAGACCCAGTACTTC. The V gene is TRBV6-2 or TRBV6-3, the J gene TRBJ2-5; TRBD2 matches at 7 bases. With 1 base clipped from V and 4 bases from J, the junction kept 0 bases outside the gene matches. This CDR3 comprises 13 residues. Germline V gives CDR1 MNHEY, CDR2 SVGEGT.

This chain links TRBV11-2 with TRBJ2-4, with 9 bases lining up with TRBD1. Looked up from germline, CDR1 is SGHAT and CDR2 is FQNNGV. Losses at the gene ends were 6 bases for V and 0 bases for J; bases not matched to a gene: 12. CDR3 size: 18 residues. The CDR3 bases are TGTGCCAGCAGGGCCGACAGGGGGTCTTCCTTAGCCAAAAACATTCAGTACTTC. The encoded protein is CASRADRGSSLAKNIQYF.

The chain joins TRBV12-3 or TRBV12-4 to TRBJ1-2; D possibly corresponds to TRBD1 (5 bases). V was pared by 6 bases and J by 6 bases, with 8 bases between. This CDR3 is 11 amino acids long. The CDR3 reads CASSPGNGYTF. CDR3 nucleotide sequence: TGTGCCAGCAGCCCAGGGAATGGCTACACCTTC.

This rearrangement joins TRBV29-1 to TRBJ1-2; tentative D call: TRBD1 (6 bases). The CDR3 has 11 amino acids. The V end was cut by 1 base, the J end by 10 bases, with 10 bases between. The germline gives CDR1 SQVTM, CDR2 ANQGSEA. CDR3 region: CSVEGWGHYTF. For the CDR3, the DNA is TGCAGCGTTGAAGGTTGGGGACACTACACCTTC.